One sample yielded the 25 T cell receptor beta chains listed below, sequenced in a study of T-cell memory formation after mild COVID-19. TCRdb processed the 5' RACE reads anew with MiXCR; each CDR3 protein has one entry. Among hundreds of thousands of distinct CDR3 sequences listed, approximately 13% were seen once. Material: PBMCs or a T cell subset sorted from them (not recorded which). All receptors derive from a man between 18 and 29 years old who had mild COVID-19 (a few samples of this study predate the infection). Cell type and time point are not known.

The J gene is TRBJ2-3, the V gene TRBV5-1, with D hard to call. Deletions cut 2 bases from V and 5 bases from J, with 9 bases between. In germline, CDR1 is SGHRS, CDR2 YFSETQ. The CDR3 totals 13 residues. The CDR3 nucleotides read TGCGCCAGCAGCTTACAGTCAGGAGATACGCAGTATTTT. This encodes CASSLQSGDTQYF.

The chain combines TRBV12-3 or TRBV12-4 with TRBJ1-2; maybe TRBD1 (5 bases). The CDR3 is 12 residues long. Trimming removed 7 bases at V and 1 base at J, with 7 bases between. The DNA for the CDR3 is TGTGCCAGCAAGGGACTTAACTATGGCTACACCTTC. Translation gives CASKGLNYGYTF.

The chain is built from TRBV5-4 and TRBJ2-5; TRBD2 aligns across 7 bases. This CDR3 contains 18 residues. CDR1 and CDR2 from the germline V gene are SGHNT and YYREEE (reference sequence). The V and J ends lost 0 bases and 1 base, in that order; junction bases with no gene match: 12. The chain's CDR3 is CASSLGGFGGRSQETQYF. In DNA, the CDR3 is TGTGCCAGCAGCTTGGGGGGTTTTGGCGGGAGATCCCAAGAGACCCAGTACTTC.

This chain uses TRBV7-3 with TRBJ2-7; no clear D gene. CDR3 length: 13 residues. V was pared by 0 bases and J by 1 base, with 4 bases between. Germline V CDR1 and CDR2: SGHTA, FQGTGA. This chain's CDR3 is CASSLTDSYEQYF. Written as DNA, the CDR3 is TGTGCCAGCAGCTTAACGGATTCCTACGAGCAGTACTTC.

The chain couples TRBV11-2 to TRBJ2-4; TRBD2 agrees at 9 bases. The V gene's germline CDR1 is SGHAT and CDR2 FQNNGV. The ends lost 2 bases at V and 0 bases at J; junction bases unmatched: 2. The CDR3 extends over 16 amino acids. CDR3: CASSLTAGGAKNIQYF. In DNA, the CDR3 is TGTGCCAGCAGCTTAACAGCGGGGGGAGCCAAAAACATTCAGTACTTC. Full variable domain (outside the CDR3, taken from reference TRBV11-2 and TRBJ2-4): EAGVAQSPRYKIIEKRQSVAFWCNPISGHATLYWYQQILGQGPKLLIQFQNNGVVDDSQLPKDRFSAERLKGVDSTLKIQPAKLEDSAVYLCASSLTAGGAKNIQYFGAGTRLSVL.

V and J are TRBV19 and TRBJ1-6; 7 bases are a match to TRBD1. In germline, CDR1 is LNHDA, CDR2 SQIVND (reference sequence). J was trimmed by 5 bases and V by 5 bases; bases with no gene match: 3. The CDR3 is 14 amino acids. In DNA form, the CDR3 reads TGTGCCAGTAGTGACAGGGTGGATAATTCACCCCTCCACTTT. It codes for CASSDRVDNSPLHF.

This clonotype came up many times. The chain employs TRBV4-3 and TRBJ2-3, with D possibly matching TRBD2 (6 bases). Germline V gene lookup returns CDR1 LGHNA and CDR2 YSLEER. The CDR3 runs to 15 residues. Trimming took 1 base from V and 1 from J, leaving 9 bases between them. CDR3 sequence reads: CASSQGGVRTDTQYF. In nucleotides, the CDR3 is TGCGCCAGCAGCCAAGGGGGGGTGCGCACAGATACGCAGTATTTT.

The genes are TRBV18 and TRBJ2-1; a weak D match, TRBD2 (5 bases). Trimming pared 3 bases from V and 4 bases from J, leaving 16 bases between. CDR3 length equals 16 residues. CDR1 and CDR2 (germline): KGHSH, LQKENI. The CDR3 reads CASSPPPGRGYNEQFF. CDR3 nucleotide sequence: TGTGCCAGCTCACCTCCTCCGGGCCGCGGGTACAATGAGCAGTTCTTC.

This clonotype has a handful of counts. The genes are TRBV10-3 and TRBJ2-1; 10 nucleotides line up with TRBD2. J lost 8 bases, V lost 6 bases, and 7 bases had no gene match. The CDR3 length is 14 residues. Germline CDR1 reads ENHRY; CDR2 reads SYGVKD. The CDR3: CAIRAGGPGDEQFF. The CDR3 bases are TGTGCCATCAGAGCGGGGGGGCCGGGCGATGAGCAGTTCTTC.

The sample holds a few counts of this clonotype. The rearrangement joins TRBV5-1 to TRBJ2-1; 8 positions agree with TRBD1. Germline-derived CDR1 and CDR2 are SGHRS and YFSETQ. The CDR3 runs to 16 residues. Trimming at V came to 1 base and at J to 1 base, leaving 4 bases not matched to a gene. The CDR3 DNA follows: TGCGCCAGCAGCTTGCAGGGGGCAGGGTCCTACAATGAGCAGTTCTTC. The encoded protein is CASSLQGAGSYNEQFF.

J is TRBJ2-7 and V is TRBV29-1, with TRBD1 identical over 8 bases. The V gene end was trimmed by 6 bases and the J gene end by 3 bases; junction bases not matched to a gene: 4. CDR1 and CDR2 (germline): SQVTM, ANQGSEA. There are 12 residues in the CDR3. For the CDR3, the DNA is TGCAGCGTCATAACAGGGGGCTACGAGCAGTACGTC. Translation: CSVITGGYEQYV.

The V call is TRBV7-6, the J call TRBJ2-3; 8 bases are a match to TRBD1. Germline V gene sequence: CDR1 SGHVS, CDR2 FNYEAQ. After removal of 7 bases from V and 2 bases from J, the junction contained 8 bases not matched to a gene. The CDR3 covers 15 residues. The DNA of the CDR3 is TGTGCCAGCACCTTGACAGGGGCCGACACAGATACGCAGTATTTT. Its translation is CASTLTGADTDTQYF.

The chain recombines TRBV9 with TRBJ1-1; D remains unclear. The CDR3 sequence is 13 residues long. In germline, CDR1 is SGDLS, CDR2 YYNGEE. V lost 5 bases to trimming and J lost 9 bases, with 17 bases between them. The CDR3 reads CASSATYGEQAFF. CDR3 bases: TGTGCCAGCAGTGCTACCTATGGAGAACAAGCTTTCTTT. Variable domain in full (rest from reference TRBV9 and TRBJ1-1): DSGVTQTPKHLITATGQRVTLRCSPRSGDLSVYWYQQSLDQGLQFLIQYYNGEERAKGNILERFSAQQFPDLHSELNLSSLELGDSALYFCASSATYGEQAFFGQGTRLTVV.

This chain connects TRBV4-1 to TRBJ1-2; D is perhaps TRBD1 (6 bases). CDR3 length: 15 residues. Trimming shortened V by 3 bases and J by 2 bases, and 13 bases separated the two germline ends. Germline V CDR1 and CDR2: MGHRA, YSYEKL. CDR3 residues: CASSHGTLSNYGYTF. The CDR3 DNA is TGCGCCAGCAGCCACGGGACACTTTCCAACTATGGCTACACCTTC.

This clonotype has just a few counts. This chain connects TRBV6-2 or TRBV6-3 to TRBJ2-1, with D hard to call. The CDR3 has 11 amino acids. Trimming cost V 2 bases and J 8 bases, with 4 bases left between them. Germline V gene data show CDR1 as MNHEY and CDR2 as SVGEGT. CDR3 protein: CASSYAHEQFF. CDR3 DNA sequence: TGTGCCAGCAGTTACGCTCATGAGCAGTTCTTC.

The V call is TRBV20-1, the J call TRBJ2-7; 7 bases are shared with TRBD1. V was clipped by 1 base and J by 3 bases; unmatched bases: 6. The CDR3 is made up of 14 amino acids. Germline V gene sequence: CDR1 DFQATT, CDR2 SNEGSKA (reference sequence). The DNA for the CDR3 is TGCAGTGCTAGAGGCACAGGGGAGTTCTACGAGCAGTACTTC. The encoded protein is CSARGTGEFYEQYF.

The gene calls are TRBV27 and TRBJ2-7; D might be TRBD1 (6 bases). Trimming pared 6 bases from V and 4 bases from J, leaving 13 bases between. CDR3 size: 13 residues. Germline values: CDR1 MNHEY, CDR2 SMNVEV (reference sequence). CDR3 DNA sequence: TGTGCCAGCAGCCGGCTACAGGGTTACGAGCAGTACTTC. Protein sequence: CASSRLQGYEQYF.

This clonotype was observed a few times. The gene calls are TRBV6-1 and TRBJ2-4; TRBD1 matches 7 bases. The V and J ends lost 2 bases and 6 bases, in that order; junction bases with no gene match: 4. Germline CDR1 is MNHNS and CDR2 is SASEGT. This CDR3 is 14 amino acids long. The CDR3 nucleotides read TGTGCCAGCAGTGAAATAACAGGGGTAAACATTCAGTACTTC. Translation gives CASSEITGVNIQYF.

The J gene is TRBJ2-3, the V gene TRBV4-1; a possible D gene is TRBD1 (5 bases). Germline values: CDR1 MGHRA, CDR2 YSYEKL. The CDR3 has 15 amino acids. The germline V and J ends were trimmed by 3 bases and 6 bases, with 16 bases remaining between them. Here the CDR3 reads CASSHPAGSMDTQYF. The CDR3 region has the DNA TGCGCCAGCAGCCACCCGGCAGGGTCCATGGATACGCAGTATTTT.

The chain joins TRBV24-1 to TRBJ2-7, with D unresolved. Looked up from germline, CDR1 is KGHDR and CDR2 is SFDVKD. This CDR3 contains 12 residues. V was shortened by 12 bases and J by 2 bases, with 13 bases between the two germline ends. The CDR3 spells CAPQGSAYEQYV. The CDR3 DNA reads as TGTGCCCCCCAAGGGTCGGCCTACGAGCAGTACGTC.

This clonotype was found a few times. The chain is built from TRBV7-6 and TRBJ2-3; D remains unclear. Germline assignment: CDR1 SGHVS and CDR2 FNYEAQ. The CDR3 has 15 residues. The V and J ends lost 2 bases and 0 bases respectively, with 9 bases between them. CDR3 sequence reads: CASSLKASSTDTQYF. In DNA form, the CDR3 reads TGTGCCAGCAGCTTAAAGGCCTCCAGCACAGATACGCAGTATTTT.

Ten or more counts support this clonotype. The CDR3 loop is CATSRGGGTSGYSYEQYF. As DNA, the CDR3 is TGTGCCACCAGCAGAGGAGGGGGGACTAGCGGTTACTCCTACGAGCAGTACTTC. The chain is built from TRBV15 and TRBJ2-7, with 11 bases identical to TRBD2. J was trimmed by 0 bases and V by 1 base; bases with no gene match: 8. This CDR3 comprises 18 residues. Germline assignment: CDR1 LNHNV and CDR2 YYDKDF (reference sequence).

The table lists this clonotype with a few counts. The chain joins TRBV7-2 to TRBJ2-5; D perhaps matches TRBD1 (5 bases). Germline V CDR1 and CDR2: SGHTA, FQGNSA. Trimming cost V 5 bases and J 2 bases, with 15 bases left between them. The length of the CDR3 is 15 residues. The CDR3: CASSRRQLRQETQYF. The CDR3 DNA follows: TGTGCCAGCAGCCGGAGACAGCTTCGGCAAGAGACCCAGTACTTC.

The chain combines TRBV5-1 with TRBJ1-6; D is undetermined. The V end was cut by 0 bases, the J end by 13 bases, with 14 bases between. Germline V gene sequence: CDR1 SGHRS, CDR2 YFSETQ. This CDR3 spans 14 amino acids. The CDR3: CASSLEVRSGPLHF. The CDR3 coding sequence is TGCGCCAGCAGCTTGGAAGTACGGTCCGGGCCCCTCCACTTT.

This clonotype appeared a few times. This chain connects TRBV6-2 or TRBV6-3 to TRBJ2-5; possible D gene TRBD2, 6 bases. CDR3 size: 14 residues. V was pared by 5 bases and J by 5 bases, with 15 bases between. Germline assignment: CDR1 MNHEY and CDR2 SVGEGT. CDR3 DNA: TGTGCCAGCAGTCAAGGCGGGGCTGGCGAGACCCAGTACTTC. Encoded protein: CASSQGGAGETQYF.